These 28 T cell receptor beta chains were sequenced from one sample in a study of shared clonotypes between healthy human individuals. Profiled with immunoSEQ multiplex PCR; TCRdb holds only in-frame clones, not every one. The sample yields some 2.3 million clones, about 92% seen once. The sequenced sample consisted of naive CD4+ T cells from PBMCs. As for subset: CD45RA+ positively selected. The receptors stem from a man between 18 and 35 years old in good health. Some clones in this sample may be carry-over from other donors' samples.

The gene calls are TRBV10-1 and TRBJ2-7; the match to TRBD1 covers 11 bases. V shed 3 bases, J shed 3 bases, and the junction held 4 bases outside the gene matches. CDR1 is WNHNN and CDR2 is SYGVQD in the germline V gene (reference sequence). This CDR3 region has 15 residues. The CDR3 reads CASSDRDRGFYEQYF. The CDR3, as DNA: TGCGCCAGCAGTGATCGGGACAGGGGGTTCTACGAGCAGTACTTC.

V is TRBV5-4 and J is TRBJ2-1, with 10 bases matching TRBD1. Germline V gene sequence: CDR1 SGHNT, CDR2 YYREEE (reference sequence). CDR3 size: 15 residues. Unmatched junction bases numbered 11, after V lost 4 bases and J lost 10 bases. CDR3 sequence (DNA): TGTGCCAGCAGCCAACGAGACAGGGGGCTTGGGGAGCAGTTCTTC. Encoded protein: CASSQRDRGLGEQFF.

Here the CDR3 reads CAISESRTGPFEQYF. The CDR3, as DNA: TGTGCCATCAGTGAGTCGAGGACAGGGCCGTTCGAGCAGTACTTC. V usage is TRBV10-3 and J usage is TRBJ2-7, with TRBD1 matching 8 bases. The CDR3 is 15 amino acids. Losses at the gene ends were 0 bases for V and 6 bases for J; bases not matched to a gene: 7. In germline, CDR1 is ENHRY, CDR2 SYGVKD.

This sequence joins TRBV18 and TRBJ2-2; no reliable D call. CDR1 is KGHSH and CDR2 is LQKENI in the germline V gene. Trimming stripped 1 base from V and 3 bases from J, with 9 bases between. The CDR3 spans 15 residues. The CDR3 nucleotides are TGTGCCAGCTCACCACGCCGGACGGACACCGGGGAGCTGTTTTTT. It codes for CASSPRRTDTGELFF.

This chain joins TRBV5-1 and TRBJ2-2; D assignment may be TRBD1 or TRBD2 (5 bases each). V was trimmed by 4 bases and J by 0 bases, leaving 16 bases between them. Germline V gives CDR1 SGHRS, CDR2 YFSETQ. CDR3 length: 17 residues. CDR3 loop: CASSPGPPYTNTGELFF. The CDR3 bases are TGCGCCAGCAGCCCGGGACCACCATATACGAACACCGGGGAGCTGTTTTTT.

The rearrangement joins TRBV7-9 to TRBJ2-3; TRBD1 or TRBD2 may be the D gene (5 bases each). From germline, CDR1 is SEHNR and CDR2 FQNEAQ (reference sequence). V was clipped by 5 bases and J by 11 bases, with 17 bases between them. This CDR3 region has 13 residues. The CDR3 protein is CASSETLGVGQYF. The CDR3 DNA reads as TGTGCCAGCAGCGAGACGTTGGGGGTTGGGCAGTATTTT. The full variable domain, completed using reference TRBV7-9 and TRBJ2-3, is DTGVSQNPRHKITKRGQNVTFRCDPISEHNRLYWYRQTLGQGPEFLTYFQNEAQLEKSRLLSDRFSAERPKGSFSTLEIQRTEQGDSAMYLCASSETLGVGQYFGPGTRLTVL.

Remarks on this clone: The same CDR3 can be traced to other DNA sequences in this sample. The CDR3 DNA follows: TGTGCCTGGAGTGTTCGTAGCAATCAGCCCCAGCATTTT. Its translation is CAWSVRSNQPQHF. This sequence joins TRBV30 and TRBJ1-5; D is unresolved. The CDR3 is 13 amino acids. V lost 0 bases and J 0 bases, leaving 3 bases between the germline ends. Looked up from germline, CDR1 is GTSNPN and CDR2 is SVGIG (reference sequence).

The chain links TRBV15 to TRBJ1-2; no clear D gene. Trimming pared 0 bases from V and 4 bases from J, leaving 21 bases between. CDR3 length: 18 amino acids. Germline assignment: CDR1 LNHNV and CDR2 YYDKDF (reference sequence). The DNA of the CDR3 is TGTGCCACCAGCAGAGATCCGGTCCTCACGCCGGGTTCCTATGGCTACACCTTC. It encodes CATSRDPVLTPGSYGYTF.

The chain joins TRBV18 to TRBJ2-3; no clear D. Looked up from germline, CDR1 is KGHSH and CDR2 is LQKENI. Trimming left V 3 bases short and J 4 bases short, with 8 bases between. The CDR3 extends over 13 amino acids. CDR3: CASSPSRSDTQYF. CDR3 nucleotides: TGTGCCAGCTCACCCTCTCGATCAGATACGCAGTATTTT.

The chain joins TRBV5-6 to TRBJ2-7, with D perhaps matching TRBD1 or TRBD2 (5 bases each). Trimming cost V 4 bases and J 12 bases, with 17 bases left between them. The CDR3 runs to 12 residues. Germline lookup yields CDR1 SGHDT and CDR2 YYEEEE. CDR3 DNA sequence: TGTGCCAGCAGCGCGCTTACCGGGACCATGTACTTC. Translated, it gives CASSALTGTMYF.

The chain employs TRBV11-2 and TRBJ1-3; D might be TRBD1 (5 bases). CDR3 length: 14 amino acids. The germline V gene has CDR1 SGHAT and CDR2 FQNNGV. Deletions cut 5 bases from V and 4 bases from J, with 12 bases between. The CDR3 loop reads CASSPEGYGNTIYF. The CDR3 region has the DNA TGTGCCAGCAGCCCCGAGGGGTACGGAAACACCATATATTTT.

The chain is built from TRBV9 and TRBJ2-2, with a weak D call TRBD2 (5 bases). Germline V gene lookup returns CDR1 SGDLS and CDR2 YYNGEE. Trimming cost V 4 bases and J 5 bases, with 12 bases left between them. This CDR3 is 14 amino acids long. The CDR3 loop reads CASSPSTGTGELFF. The CDR3 nucleotides are TGTGCCAGCAGCCCTTCGACGGGAACCGGGGAGCTGTTTTTT.

This clone was recorded only once. The chain uses TRBV30 and TRBJ2-7; D may be TRBD1 or TRBD2 (6 bases each). Between the trimmed V and J ends, which lost 5 bases and 6 bases, there was a span of 20 bases. Germline loops: CDR1 GTSNPN, CDR2 SVGIG (reference sequence). There are 14 residues in the CDR3. The CDR3 DNA reads TGTGCCTGGCGAGTTCCGGGGGCTTTGCCCGAGCAGTACTTC. It codes for CAWRVPGALPEQYF. The full variable domain, its missing parts supplied by reference TRBV30 and TRBJ2-7, is SQTIHQWPATLVQPVGSPLSLECTVEGTSNPNLYWYRQAAGRGLQLLFYSVGIGQISSEVPQNLSASRPQDRQFILSSKKLLLSDSGFYLCAWRVPGALPEQYFGPGTRLTVT.

V and J are TRBV7-2 and TRBJ2-7, with 10 nucleotides matching TRBD1. V was clipped by 4 bases and J by 2 bases; unmatched bases: 2. The CDR3 has 14 amino acids. Germline lookup yields CDR1 SGHTA and CDR2 FQGNSA. In DNA, the CDR3 is TGTGCCAGCAGCTCGGGACAGGGGACCTACGAGCAGTACTTC. Protein sequence: CASSSGQGTYEQYF. The full variable domain, rest sourced from reference TRBV7-2 and TRBJ2-7, is GAGVSQSPSNKVTEKGKDVELRCDPISGHTALYWYRQSLGQGLEFLIYFQGNSAPDKSGLPSDRFSAERTGGSVSTLTIQRTQQEDSAVYLCASSSGQGTYEQYFGPGTRLTVT.

The table lists this clone with a count of one. The V call is TRBV28, the J call TRBJ2-1; D possibly corresponds to TRBD2 (6 bases). V shed 8 bases and J shed 7 bases, with 15 bases lying between them. Germline CDR1 and CDR2: MDHEN and SYDVKM. The CDR3 is 13 residues long. Here the CDR3 reads CASLTRSRNEQFF. CDR3 nucleotides: TGTGCCAGCTTGACTAGGTCGAGAAATGAGCAGTTCTTC.

The chain combines TRBV6-5 with TRBJ1-6; no clear D. The germline CDR1 and CDR2 sequences are MNHEY and SVGAGI. The CDR3 covers 16 residues. Trimming cost V 0 bases and J 9 bases, with 15 bases left between them. This chain's CDR3 is CASSYSAPSSSSPLHF. The CDR3 DNA reads as TGTGCCAGCAGTTACTCAGCCCCTTCGAGTAGTTCACCCCTCCACTTT.

CDR3 nucleotides: TGTGCCAGTAGTATCGTTGACAGTGGCTATGGCTACACCTTC. It is translated as CASSIVDSGYGYTF. This rearrangement joins TRBV19 to TRBJ1-2; a possible D gene is TRBD1 (5 bases). The CDR3 is made up of 14 amino acids. Trimming removed 3 bases at V and 4 bases at J, with 12 bases between. Germline V gene data show CDR1 as LNHDA and CDR2 as SQIVND (reference sequence). Full variable domain (missing parts from reference TRBV19 and TRBJ1-2): DGGITQSPKYLFRKEGQNVTLSCEQNLNHDAMYWYRQDPGQGLRLIYYSQIVNDFQKGDIAEGYSVSREKKESFPLTVTSAQKNPTAFYLCASSIVDSGYGYTFGSGTRLTVV.

V usage is TRBV28 and J usage is TRBJ2-3, with no clear D. This CDR3 spans 13 amino acids. The germline CDR1 and CDR2 sequences are MDHEN and SYDVKM. Trimming shortened V by 2 bases and J by 2 bases, and 5 bases separated the two germline ends. CDR3 coding DNA: TGTGCCAGCAGTTTACCTATCACAGATACGCAGTATTTT. Translated: CASSLPITDTQYF.

The J gene is TRBJ2-5, the V gene TRBV9; no reliable D call. Germline CDR1 is SGDLS and CDR2 is YYNGEE. There are 14 residues in the CDR3. Trimming took 4 bases from V and 2 from J, leaving 12 bases between them. CDR3 loop: CASSFSPVQETQYF. DNA for the CDR3: TGTGCCAGCAGCTTTAGTCCAGTTCAAGAGACCCAGTACTTC.

The CDR3, as DNA: TGCGCCAGCAGCTCTACAGGTATCATTTCCTACGAGCAGTACTTC. Its translation: CASSSTGIISYEQYF. The chain employs TRBV5-1 and TRBJ2-7; TRBD1 is a possible D gene (5 bases). The germline CDR1 and CDR2 sequences are SGHRS and YFSETQ. With 3 bases removed from V and 1 base from J, the gap between germline ends came to 14 bases. The CDR3 is 15 residues long.

The sample holds one count of this clone. The chain carries TRBV7-8 and TRBJ1-1; D gene uncertain. The CDR3 is made up of 13 amino acids. Looked up from germline, CDR1 is SGHVS and CDR2 is FQNEAQ. V was cut by 5 bases and J by 5 bases, with 12 bases left in between. CDR3 sequence: CASSKGPGTEAFF. The CDR3 nucleotides read TGTGCCAGCAGCAAGGGCCCGGGGACTGAAGCTTTCTTT.

J is TRBJ1-2 and V is TRBV7-9, with 7 bases fitting TRBD1. This CDR3 spans 13 amino acids. The germline gives CDR1 SEHNR, CDR2 FQNEAQ (reference sequence). J gave up 5 bases and V 5 bases, and 5 bases lay outside the gene matches. As DNA, the CDR3 is TGTGCCAGCAGCCCGCGGGGACAGTATGGCTACACCTTC. Its protein is CASSPRGQYGYTF.

The chain uses TRBV4-2 and TRBJ2-1, with D possibly matching TRBD2 (6 bases). From germline, CDR1 is LGHNA and CDR2 YNFKEQ. The CDR3 is made up of 16 amino acids. V was trimmed by 2 bases and J by 4 bases, leaving 15 bases between them. The CDR3 sequence: CASSQQQRAFYNEQFF. The DNA of the CDR3 is TGTGCCAGCAGCCAACAACAGCGGGCCTTTTACAATGAGCAGTTCTTC.

V gene TRBV5-4 combines with J gene TRBJ2-1; D gene ambiguous. With 4 bases removed from V and 5 bases from J, the gap between germline ends came to 7 bases. The CDR3 runs 12 residues. Looked up from germline, CDR1 is SGHNT and CDR2 is YYREEE (reference sequence). This CDR3 is CASSPVHNEQFF. The CDR3 coding sequence is TGTGCCAGCAGCCCGGTTCACAATGAGCAGTTCTTC.

To note about this clone: Other DNA sequences in the sample encode the same CDR3. The J gene is TRBJ2-3, the V gene TRBV25-1; no definite D call. Germline V gives CDR1 MGHDK, CDR2 SYGVNS. Trimming cost V 4 bases and J 5 bases, with 4 bases left between them. The CDR3 has 11 amino acids. CDR3 sequence reads: CASSGGDTQYF. The CDR3 DNA sequence: TGTGCCAGCAGTGGCGGAGATACGCAGTATTTT. Complete variable domain (other parts from reference TRBV25-1 and TRBJ2-3): EADIYQTPRYLVIGTGKKITLECSQTMGHDKMYWYQQDPGMELHLIHYSYGVNSTEKGDLSSESTVSRIRTEHFPLTLESARPSHTSQYLCASSGGDTQYFGPGTRLTVL.

The rearrangement joins TRBV5-1 to TRBJ2-2; tentatively, D is TRBD1 or TRBD2 (6 bases each). Germline CDR1 SGHRS, CDR2 YFSETQ. Trimming removed 2 bases at V and 4 bases at J, with 12 bases between. The CDR3 sequence is 15 residues long. The CDR3: CASSFGGAGTGELFF. In nucleotides, the CDR3 is TGCGCCAGCAGCTTCGGGGGCGCCGGCACCGGGGAGCTGTTTTTT.

V usage is TRBV4-1 and J usage is TRBJ1-1, with D unresolved. Trimming cost V 1 base and J 0 bases, with 6 bases left between them. The CDR3 totals 14 residues. CDR1 and CDR2 from the germline V gene are MGHRA and YSYEKL. The chain's CDR3 is CASSQGRMNTEAFF. The CDR3 DNA reads TGCGCCAGCAGCCAAGGGCGTATGAACACTGAAGCTTTCTTT.

This sequence joins TRBV27 and TRBJ1-2; unclear D gene. This CDR3 comprises 15 residues. Trimming cost V 5 bases and J 1 base, with 14 bases left between them. The V gene's germline CDR1 is MNHEY and CDR2 SMNVEV (reference sequence). CDR3 residues: CASSPRGSHNYGYTF. DNA of the CDR3: TGTGCCAGCAGTCCGAGAGGGTCGCATAACTATGGCTACACCTTC.